Sequencing of this T cell receptor beta chain was carried out in a study of OX40 agonist ivuxolimab in advanced cancers. Study as a whole: As their treatment, patients were administered ivuxolimab, an agonistic anti-OX40 (CD134) antibody. Three individuals attained partial responses, comprising one hepatocellular carcinoma case and two cutaneous melanoma cases.

CDR1 and CDR2 from the germline V gene are MDHEN and SYDVKM. Trimming took off 6 bases at V and 7 bases at J, with 16 bases between the two ends. The CDR3 runs to 14 residues. The assay was immunoSEQ multiplex PCR, and TCRdb's table has in-frame clones only and misses some. The sample has under 100,000 clones, about 88% seen once; the top ten hold 0.6% to 0.9%. The clonotype was recovered from an adult with an advanced solid tumor such as melanoma, head and neck, liver or kidney cancer. The material was CD4+ or CD8+ T cells sorted from blood, obtained in a trial of the OX40 agonist ivuxolimab. The gene calls are TRBV28 and TRBJ1-5; a weak D match, TRBD1 (5 bases). The CDR3 spells CASSLGQSRQPQHF. CDR3 nucleotide sequence: TGTGCCAGCAGCCTAGGACAATCTCGACAGCCCCAGCATTTT.